This is a list of T cell receptor beta chains from one sample in a study of cytomegalovirus exposure and HLA in healthy donors. The assay was immunoSEQ multiplex PCR, and TCRdb's table has in-frame clones only and misses some. The sample holds 90,000 to 110,000 clones, around 15% seen once. The sequencing sample was made of PBMCs. These receptor sequences come from a female donor in good health and CMV-seronegative. Both conserved end residues are trimmed from each CDR3.

TRBV6-5	TRBJ1-4	ASSYSWGGEKLF
TRBV4-1	TRBJ2-7	ASSPLEGGPHEQY
TRBV5-1	TRBJ2-5	ASSERVETQY
TRBV7-6	TRBJ2-3	ASSLVRDSDTQY
TRBV18	TRBJ1-1	ASSSRGKDTEAF
TRBV29-1	TRBJ1-1	SVAPILNTEAF
TRBV28	TRBJ2-5	ASRQSSQETQY
TRBV2	TRBJ2-3	ASRTSATDTQY
TRBV2	TRBJ1-5	ASSDRRQGETYSNQPQH
TRBV5-1	TRBJ1-1	ASTSQGAFLAEAF